These 32 T cell receptor beta chains were all obtained from the same sample, sequenced in a study of CD8 T cells in ankylosing spondylitis. These receptors have no identified antigens. General study results and limits: Blood of patients with ankylosing spondylitis appeared to be characterized by a TCR beta motif of about eight highly homologous variants.

Each CDR3 protein is one row after TCRdb ran MiXCR on the 5' RACE reads. This sample has roughly 700,000 distinct CDR3 sequences, with 19% found just once. Specimen: blood, either unsorted or a sorted T cell fraction (not recorded which). Receptors originate from a male donor with ankylosing spondylitis.

This clonotype was seen a few times. CDR3 in amino acids: CARERQGADEQYF. CDR3 nucleotide sequence: TGTGCCAGAGAGAGACAGGGGGCGGACGAGCAGTACTTC. This sequence joins TRBV11-1 and TRBJ2-7; 10 nucleotides agree with TRBD1. Germline CDR1 is SGHAT and CDR2 is FQDESV (reference sequence). The V gene end was trimmed by 9 bases and the J gene end by 5 bases; junction bases not matched to a gene: 7. The CDR3 runs 13 residues.

The chain joins TRBV29-1 to TRBJ2-3, with a possible D match to TRBD1 (5 bases). Trimming left V 7 bases short and J 5 bases short, with 16 bases between. The CDR3 runs 13 residues. Germline V gene sequence: CDR1 SQVTM, CDR2 ANQGSEA. CDR3 coding DNA: TGCAGCGGGGAAGGGGCGTATGGAGATACGCAGTATTTT. Translated: CSGEGAYGDTQYF.

The V call is TRBV11-3, the J call TRBJ1-1; 7 nucleotides match TRBD1. The J segment lost 0 bases and the V segment lost 10 bases, leaving 5 bases of the junction unmatched. Looked up from germline, CDR1 is SGHNT and CDR2 is YENEEA. The CDR3 length is 13 residues. The CDR3 region is CATRDSMNTEAFF. The CDR3 region has the DNA TGTGCCACTCGGGACAGCATGAACACTGAAGCTTTCTTT.

The chain joins TRBV29-1 to TRBJ1-2; D unclear. The CDR3 extends over 13 amino acids. CDR1 and CDR2 from the germline V gene are SQVTM and ANQGSEA. Trimming took off 6 bases at V and 6 bases at J, with 17 bases between the two ends. CDR3 nucleotide sequence: TGCAGCGTGGACGACACCGCCGGCCATGGCTACACCTTC. Its translation is CSVDDTAGHGYTF.

The chain recombines TRBV11-2 with TRBJ1-2; 9 bases are a match to TRBD1. J lost 4 bases, V lost 5 bases, and 11 bases had no gene match. The germline V gene has CDR1 SGHAT and CDR2 FQNNGV. This CDR3 spans 16 amino acids. In DNA, the CDR3 is TGTGCCAGCAGCCCCCCTGGGACAGGGACCTTCTATGGCTACACCTTC. Translating it yields CASSPPGTGTFYGYTF.

This clonotype has just a few counts. The chain joins TRBV6-4 to TRBJ2-1; 8 bases fit TRBD2. With V trimmed by 3 bases and J by 8 bases, 9 bases remained unmatched. Germline lookup yields CDR1 MRHNA and CDR2 SNTAGT. The CDR3 loop spans 15 amino acids. Here the CDR3 DNA reads TGTGCCAGCAGTGATGGTAGCGGGACGAGCGATGAGCAGTTCTTC. Translation: CASSDGSGTSDEQFF.

This clonotype has a handful of counts. This chain links TRBV4-1 with TRBJ1-2, with unresolved D. With 1 base removed from V and 2 bases from J, the gap between germline ends came to 11 bases. The CDR3 runs 15 residues. From germline, CDR1 is MGHRA and CDR2 YSYEKL. The CDR3: CASSQGGVVNYGYTF. The CDR3 DNA follows: TGCGCCAGCAGCCAAGGCGGGGTCGTCAACTATGGCTACACCTTC.

This clonotype was seen only a few times. V gene TRBV27 combines with J gene TRBJ1-4, with TRBD1 identical over 7 bases. V was clipped by 3 bases and J by 7 bases; unmatched bases: 14. Germline V gene data show CDR1 as MNHEY and CDR2 as SMNVEV (reference sequence). This CDR3 contains 17 residues. CDR3 region: CASSLQGGYGFAEKLFF. CDR3 nucleotides: TGTGCCAGCAGTTTGCAGGGGGGGTATGGATTTGCTGAAAAACTGTTTTTT.

The chain uses TRBV7-9 and TRBJ2-5; no reliable D call. This CDR3 is built from 12 residues. V lost 7 bases and J 0 bases, leaving 6 bases between the germline ends. Germline V lookup: CDR1 SEHNR, CDR2 FQNEAQ (reference sequence). In DNA, the CDR3 is TGTGCCAGCACGCAGGACCAAGAGACCCAGTACTTC. Translated: CASTQDQETQYF.

This clonotype was counted a single time. This CDR3 is CASSVGQGGQPQHF. CDR3 nucleotide sequence: TGTGCCAGCAGCGTCGGACAGGGAGGACAGCCCCAGCATTTT. The V and J genes are TRBV9 and TRBJ1-5, with TRBD1 matching over 8 bases. The CDR3 totals 14 residues. V lost 2 bases, J lost 7 bases, and 5 bases stayed unmatched. From germline, CDR1 is SGDLS and CDR2 YYNGEE.

This chain links TRBV29-1 with TRBJ2-7; 10 bases are a match to TRBD2. V dropped 0 bases and J dropped 4; count of bases not matched to a gene: 6. Germline V CDR1 and CDR2: SQVTM, ANQGSEA. This CDR3 spans 15 amino acids. The CDR3 here is CSVEDEREGRYEQYF. The CDR3, as DNA: TGCAGCGTTGAAGATGAGCGGGAGGGCCGGTACGAGCAGTACTTC.

V usage is TRBV20-1 and J usage is TRBJ2-7, with 10 bases lining up with TRBD2. The CDR3 consists of 14 residues. Trimming took 6 bases from V and 5 from J; bases not matched to a gene: 10. CDR1 and CDR2 from the germline V gene are DFQATT and SNEGSKA (reference sequence). The CDR3 is CSASPSGGANEQYF. The CDR3 DNA is TGCAGTGCCAGCCCGAGCGGGGGGGCCAACGAGCAGTACTTC.

This clonotype was detected once. The V call is TRBV6-1, the J call TRBJ2-7; D ambiguous. V lost 7 bases and J lost 4, with 20 bases in between. This CDR3 has 15 amino acids. The germline CDR1 and CDR2 sequences are MNHNS and SASEGT. CDR3 bases: TGTGCCAGCACCCCGCAGGACCATCCGTCATACGAGCAGTACTTC. Translated, it gives CASTPQDHPSYEQYF.

This clonotype was counted a few times. V gene TRBV20-1 combines with J gene TRBJ2-7, with a weak D call TRBD2 (6 bases). Trimming took 5 bases from V and 3 from J, leaving 14 bases between them. The CDR3 is 13 amino acids. The germline gives CDR1 DFQATT, CDR2 SNEGSKA (reference sequence). The CDR3: CSARHPGLYEQYF. The CDR3 coding sequence is TGCAGTGCTCGCCACCCGGGACTCTACGAGCAGTACTTC.

The V and J genes are TRBV24-1 and TRBJ2-1, with 11 bases lining up with TRBD2. The V segment lost 2 bases and the J segment 6 bases; nucleotides outside the gene matches: 8. Germline V CDR1 and CDR2: KGHDR, SFDVKD. The CDR3 has 17 residues. CDR3 DNA: TGTGCCACCAGTGATTCTCGGGTAGCGGGAGGGCTCAATGAGCAGTTCTTC. Amino acid sequence: CATSDSRVAGGLNEQFF.

This clonotype was seen more than once but under ten times. Germline is not matched at one junction end, which may reflect a read error. V usage is TRBV29-1 and J usage is TRBJ2-2; D may correspond to TRBD1 or TRBD2 (5 bases each). From germline, CDR1 is SQVTM and CDR2 ANQGSEA. This CDR3 is 15 amino acids long. CDR3 region: CSVRPGAANTGELLF. The CDR3 nucleotides are TGCAGCGTTAGGCCCGGGGCCGCGAACACCGGGGAGCTGCTTTTT.

This CDR3 reads CASSPRDVGRETQYF. The CDR3, as DNA: TGCGCCAGCAGCCCAAGGGATGTGGGAAGGGAGACCCAGTACTTC. The chain joins TRBV4-1 to TRBJ2-5; D is ambiguous. This CDR3 comprises 15 residues. In germline, CDR1 is MGHRA, CDR2 YSYEKL. Trimming took off 4 bases at V and 5 bases at J, with 17 bases between the two ends.

This clonotype has a count of ten or more. This rearrangement joins TRBV11-2 to TRBJ2-1, with TRBD2 matching 8 bases. J was trimmed by 4 bases and V by 3 bases; bases with no gene match: 2. Germline loops: CDR1 SGHAT, CDR2 FQNNGV. The CDR3 is 14 amino acids. In DNA, the CDR3 is TGTGCCAGCAGCTTTACTAGCGGATACAATGAGCAGTTCTTC. Amino acid sequence: CASSFTSGYNEQFF. The entire variable domain, with the rest obtained from reference TRBV11-2 and TRBJ2-1, is as follows: EAGVAQSPRYKIIEKRQSVAFWCNPISGHATLYWYQQILGQGPKLLIQFQNNGVVDDSQLPKDRFSAERLKGVDSTLKIQPAKLEDSAVYLCASSFTSGYNEQFFGPGTRLTVL.

This clonotype was seen a few times. The chain employs TRBV20-1 and TRBJ1-6, with 7 bases that match TRBD1. V lost 5 bases, J lost 6 bases, and 13 bases stayed unmatched. The CDR3 covers 16 residues. Germline V gene sequence: CDR1 DFQATT, CDR2 SNEGSKA (reference sequence). The CDR3 is CSAGSPGTALNSPLHF. CDR3 coding DNA: TGCAGTGCTGGATCTCCGGGGACAGCTCTTAATTCACCCCTCCACTTT.

The chain recombines TRBV6-5 with TRBJ1-2, with D maybe TRBD1 (5 bases). V gave up 2 bases and J gave up 0 bases, with 19 bases separating them. The CDR3 extends over 18 amino acids. The germline V gene encodes CDR1 MNHEY and CDR2 SVGAGI. The CDR3 protein is CASSYRPFGALSNYGYTF. The CDR3 nucleotides are TGTGCCAGCAGTTACCGCCCCTTCGGGGCCCTATCTAACTATGGCTACACCTTC.

This rearrangement joins TRBV5-1 to TRBJ1-1; 7 bases are a match to TRBD1. This CDR3 spans 13 amino acids. V lost 5 bases and J lost 6; bases outside the gene matches: 7. CDR1 is SGHRS, CDR2 YFSETQ, per germline. The CDR3 region is CASRNRGESEAFF. The DNA for the CDR3 is TGCGCCAGCAGAAACAGGGGCGAGTCTGAAGCTTTCTTT.

V and J are TRBV12-3 or TRBV12-4 and TRBJ2-5; a possible D gene is TRBD2 (6 bases). The CDR3 is made up of 12 amino acids. Trimming took 6 bases from V and 10 from J, leaving 15 bases between them. This CDR3 is CASSPGPGDQYF. The CDR3 coding sequence is TGTGCCAGCAGCCCAGGACCGGGGGACCAGTACTTC.

Only a few counts were recorded for this clonotype. The chain links TRBV7-9 to TRBJ1-4; the match to TRBD1 covers 7 bases. V lost 3 bases, J lost 5 bases, and 9 bases stayed unmatched. Germline loops: CDR1 SEHNR, CDR2 FQNEAQ (reference sequence). The CDR3 extends over 16 amino acids. CDR3: CASSLGEGQKNEKLFF. In DNA form, the CDR3 reads TGTGCCAGCAGCTTGGGAGAGGGACAGAAGAATGAAAAACTGTTTTTT.

The chain is built from TRBV20-1 and TRBJ1-1; 9 bases line up with TRBD1. Germline V gives CDR1 DFQATT, CDR2 SNEGSKA (reference sequence). V dropped 4 bases and J dropped 6; count of bases not matched to a gene: 6. This CDR3 region has 13 residues. The CDR3 nucleotides are TGCAGTGCTAAGGACAGGGGAAGGTCTGAAGCTTTCTTT. This encodes CSAKDRGRSEAFF.

The genes are TRBV30 and TRBJ1-2, with 8 bases matching TRBD1. The CDR3 totals 13 residues. Per the germline V gene, CDR1 is GTSNPN and CDR2 is SVGIG (reference sequence). V was clipped by 6 bases and J by 8 bases; unmatched bases: 11. CDR3 sequence reads: CACRQGMIRGYTF. For the CDR3, the DNA is TGTGCCTGTCGACAGGGGATGATTAGAGGCTACACCTTC.

This clonotype was found a few times. The rearrangement links TRBV6-5 to TRBJ2-7, with TRBD1 matching 7 bases. This CDR3 is built from 15 residues. Losses at the gene ends were 3 bases for V and 3 bases for J; bases not matched to a gene: 8. Germline CDR1 and CDR2: MNHEY and SVGAGI. As DNA, the CDR3 is TGTGCCAGCAGTTATCGCCACAGGGGAAGCTACGAGCAGTACTTC. Its protein is CASSYRHRGSYEQYF.

In its sample, this clonotype was seen a few times. This chain links TRBV6-1 with TRBJ1-1, with 7 bases that match TRBD1. Germline trimming cut 7 bases from V and 1 base from J; bases unmatched to any gene: 12. CDR3 size: 16 residues. CDR1 and CDR2 (germline): MNHNS, SASEGT. CDR3 nucleotides: TGTGCCAGCACTACGGGCAGGGGGAGGGGGAACACTGAAGCTTTCTTT. It yields the protein CASTTGRGRGNTEAFF.

The CDR3 bases are TGTGCCACCAGCAACCGCCAAGGGTACGAGCAGTACTTC. Protein product: CATSNRQGYEQYF. The gene calls are TRBV15 and TRBJ2-7; D remains ambiguous. The germline V gene encodes CDR1 LNHNV and CDR2 YYDKDF (reference sequence). CDR3 size: 13 residues. The V gene lost 4 bases and the J gene lost 4 bases, with 11 bases spanning the gap.

V and J are TRBV5-1 and TRBJ2-1; D call uncertain. CDR1 is SGHRS, CDR2 YFSETQ, per germline. Deletions cut 0 bases from V and 0 bases from J, with 10 bases between. This CDR3 spans 16 amino acids. The DNA of the CDR3 is TGCGCCAGCAGCTTGGTTTCTACGACCTCCTACAATGAGCAGTTCTTC. Translation: CASSLVSTTSYNEQFF.

This clonotype was recorded a few times. The chain joins TRBV4-2 to TRBJ2-7, with a possible D match to TRBD1 (6 bases). The germline V gene has CDR1 LGHNA and CDR2 YNFKEQ. Trimming took off 3 bases at V and 4 bases at J, with 10 bases between the two ends. The CDR3 loop spans 13 amino acids. The CDR3 reads CASSHRGLYEQYF. CDR3 DNA sequence: TGTGCCAGCAGCCACAGGGGTTTGTACGAGCAGTACTTC.

The CDR3: CASSRLVSSYEQYF. CDR3 coding DNA: TGCGCCAGCAGCCGACTGGTTAGCTCCTACGAGCAGTACTTC. This chain links TRBV4-1 with TRBJ2-7; no clear D gene. Trimming took 4 bases from V and 0 from J, leaving 10 bases between them. This CDR3 spans 14 amino acids. Germline V gene data show CDR1 as MGHRA and CDR2 as YSYEKL.

The rearrangement uses TRBV9 and TRBJ1-2, with TRBD1 as a possible D gene (5 bases). The germline V gene encodes CDR1 SGDLS and CDR2 YYNGEE. V lost 2 bases to trimming and J lost 4 bases, with 9 bases between them. The CDR3 loop spans 13 amino acids. CDR3 coding DNA: TGTGCCAGCAGCGTCGGACACAGCTATGGCTACACCTTC. This sequence encodes CASSVGHSYGYTF.